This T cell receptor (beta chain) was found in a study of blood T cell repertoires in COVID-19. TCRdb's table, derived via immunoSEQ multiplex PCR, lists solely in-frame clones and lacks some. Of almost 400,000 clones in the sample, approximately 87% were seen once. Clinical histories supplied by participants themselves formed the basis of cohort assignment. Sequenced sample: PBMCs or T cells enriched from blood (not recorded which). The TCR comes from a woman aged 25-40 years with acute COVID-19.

The CDR3 coding sequence is TGTGCCAGCAGACGGACGGAGCAGGGTGAAAAACTGTTTTTT. It specifies CASRRTEQGEKLFF. The J gene is TRBJ1-4, the V gene TRBV2; the D gene is possibly TRBD1 (5 bases). The V gene lost 6 bases and the J gene lost 7 bases, with 15 bases spanning the gap. The CDR3 is made up of 14 amino acids. CDR1 is SNHLY, CDR2 FYNNEI, per germline.